Listed below are T cell receptor beta chains from one sample, sequenced in a study of blood T cell dynamics during melanoma immunotherapy. The method was immunoSEQ multiplex PCR; TCRdb's version includes in-frame clones alone and lacks a portion of them. Counted here are about 19,000 clones, around nine tenths occurring once; the ten biggest clones make up roughly 7.6%. Sequencing was performed on blood, taken from a patient treated with checkpoint blockade. The receptor set was obtained from a human donor with melanoma. Each CDR3 is given with its conserved first and last residue. The D gene is left open where the match is weak. A row's size may be missing; if present it is once, few, many or a size class.

>NA|TRBV27|NA|TRBJ1-1
TGTGCCAGCACCCATCAAGGCGGGACGGACACTGAAGCTTTCTTT
CASTHQGGTDTEAFF
>NA|TRBV30|once|TRBJ1-1
TGTGCCTGGAGCAGACCCCGGTGGAACACTGAAGCTTTCTTT
CAWSRPRWNTEAFF
>TRBD2|TRBV30|NA|TRBJ2-7
TGTGCCTGGACCAAAGCGGCTAGCGGGTACTACGAGCAGTACTTC
CAWTKAASGYYEQYF
>NA|TRBV6-1|NA|TRBJ1-1
TGTGCCAGCAGTAAACAGGGTGTGAACACTGAAGCTTTCTTT
CASSKQGVNTEAFF
>TRBD2|TRBV7-9|NA|TRBJ2-1
TGTGCCAGCAGCTTAGATCTCAGCGGGGGGTCCTACAATGAGCAGTTCTTC
CASSLDLSGGSYNEQFF
>NA|TRBV13|NA|TRBJ2-7
TGTGCCAGCAGCTCTTACACCGCCAGGAATCAGGATTCCTACGAGCAGTACTTC
CASSSYTARNQDSYEQYF
>NA|TRBV25-1|NA|TRBJ2-7
TGTGCCAGCAGTGAAGGCGGGGCAGGGATTAGTCCCTACGAGCAGTACTTC
CASSEGGAGISPYEQYF
>NA|TRBV30|NA|TRBJ2-4
TGTGCCTGGGGCCGCGGGGCAAACATTCAGTACTTC
CAWGRGANIQYF
>NA|TRBV7-9|medium-sized|TRBJ1-2
TGTGCCAGCAGCTTAGGGGTGGCAATAGCTAACTATGGCTACACCTTC
CASSLGVAIANYGYTF
>TRBD2|TRBV6-4|NA|TRBJ2-2
TGTGCCAGCAGTGTTAGCGGGAGCGACGTTGGGGAGCTGTTTTTT
CASSVSGSDVGELFF
>NA|TRBV11-2|once|TRBJ2-5
TGTGCCAGCAGCTCCAGTAGCTACCAAGAGACCCAGTACTTC
CASSSSSYQETQYF
>NA|TRBV19|NA|TRBJ2-2
TGTGCCAGTAGTATAATTCATGGCGGAGCCACCGGGGAGCTGTTTTTT
CASSIIHGGATGELFF
>TRBD1|TRBV5-4|NA|TRBJ1-2
TGTGCCAGCAGCCTAGGACAGGGTCCTAACTATGGCTACACCTTC
CASSLGQGPNYGYTF
>NA|TRBV5-4|few|TRBJ2-7
TGTGCCAGCAGCTTGGAGACGGCGGCAGCCTACGAGCAGTACTTC
CASSLETAAAYEQYF
>TRBD2|TRBV4-3|NA|TRBJ2-1
TGCGCCAGCAGCCCTGACCCCCTAGCGGGGGGGGGTGAGCAGTTCTTC
CASSPDPLAGGGEQFF
>TRBD1|TRBV29-1|once|TRBJ1-2
TGCAGCGTGATAGGACAGGGGAACTATGGCTACACCTTC
CSVIGQGNYGYTF
>NA|TRBV30|once|TRBJ1-6
TGTGCGCTGGGGCGGACAGCATCAGGGGCACCCCTCCACTTT
CALGRTASGAPLHF
>NA|TRBV2|NA|TRBJ2-7
TGTGCCAGCAGTGTCGGGGCCGCCTACGAGCAGTACTTC
CASSVGAAYEQYF
>NA|TRBV5-1|NA|TRBJ2-1
TGCGCCAGCAGCCCCGAGGGGGGAGGGGGTTACAATGAGCAGTTCTTC
CASSPEGGGGYNEQFF
>NA|TRBV7-2|NA|TRBJ1-1
TGTGCCAGCAGCTTCAGCCAGAACACTGAAGCTTTCTTT
CASSFSQNTEAFF
>NA|TRBV5-1|NA|TRBJ2-7
TGCGCCAGCAGCGGACAAGGACTTTCCTACGAGCAGTACTTC
CASSGQGLSYEQYF
>NA|TRBV29-1|NA|TRBJ2-1
TGCAGCGTTGTGGGGAGCAATGAGCAGTTCTTC
CSVVGSNEQFF
>NA|TRBV6-6|NA|TRBJ2-1
TGTGCCAGCAGTTACTCAGGCGCTTACAATGAGCAGTTCTTC
CASSYSGAYNEQFF
>NA|TRBV19|NA|TRBJ1-5
TGTGCCAGTAGTATGATGGACTCGGGAACTCAGCCCCAGCATTTT
CASSMMDSGTQPQHF
>NA|TRBV27|NA|TRBJ1-6
TGTGCCAGCTCTCCTATGGGAGTTTCACCCCTCCACTTT
CASSPMGVSPLHF
>NA|TRBV4-3|NA|TRBJ2-3
TGCGCCAGCAGCCATGCGCGACCCGAGGGGCCAGATACGCAGTATTTT
CASSHARPEGPDTQYF
>NA|TRBV29-1|NA|TRBJ2-3
TGCAGCGTTGGCGAGCGGGCGAGCACAGATACGCAGTATTTT
CSVGERASTDTQYF
>TRBD1|TRBV6-5|NA|TRBJ2-2
TGTGCCAGCAGTTATGAGACAGGGTCGAACACCGGGGAGCTGTTTTTT
CASSYETGSNTGELFF
>NA|TRBV18|medium-sized|TRBJ1-4
TGTGCCAGCTCACCCTCGGACGGACACTATAATGAAAAACTGTTTTTT
CASSPSDGHYNEKLFF
>NA|TRBV28|NA|TRBJ2-3
TGTGCCAGCAGTTTCAGTCCGGCAGATACGCAGTATTTT
CASSFSPADTQYF
>TRBD1|TRBV28|once|TRBJ1-1
TGTGCCAGCAGGTCCCAGGGACAGGGGAGTATTGAGGCTTTCTTT
CASRSQGQGSIEAFF
>TRBD2|TRBV5-4|NA|TRBJ2-1
TGTGCCAGCAGCGCCCCTAGCGGGAGCTCTGAGCAGTTCTTC
CASSAPSGSSEQFF
>NA|TRBV7-9|NA|TRBJ2-7
TGTGCCAGCAGCTCAAGTACGGGGTACGAGCAGTACTTC
CASSSSTGYEQYF
>TRBD2|TRBV7-2|once|TRBJ2-7
TGTGCCAGCAGCTTAGGAGGTGCGGGAGCCTACGAGCAGTACTTC
CASSLGGAGAYEQYF
>TRBD1|TRBV18|NA|TRBJ1-2
TGTGCCAGCTCACCGAGCCGGACAGGAAGCTATGGCTACACCTTC
CASSPSRTGSYGYTF
>TRBD2|TRBV9|NA|TRBJ2-2
TGTGCCAGCAGCGTAGCAGGCGGGGGGAACACCGGGGAGCTGTTTTTT
CASSVAGGGNTGELFF
>NA|TRBV5-6|few|TRBJ2-7
TGTGCCAGCAGCTTGAGTCTGGGTCCAACCTACGAGCAGTACTTC
CASSLSLGPTYEQYF
>NA|TRBV28|NA|TRBJ1-1
TGTGCCAGCAGCACCCTGAACACTGAAGCTTTCTTT
CASSTLNTEAFF
>NA|TRBV6-5|NA|TRBJ2-2
TGTGCCAGCAGTGGGGAAACCGGGGAGCTGTTTTTT
CASSGETGELFF
>TRBD2|TRBV5-4|NA|TRBJ2-6
TGTGCCAGCAGCTTGCACGGGAGGGCTGGGGCCAACGTCCTGACTTTC
CASSLHGRAGANVLTF
>NA|TRBV28|NA|TRBJ1-6
TGTGCCAGCAGTTTGGAAAATTCACCCCTCCACTTT
CASSLENSPLHF
>TRBD2|TRBV28|NA|TRBJ2-7
TGTGCCAGCAGACCAAGCGGTCCTAGCGGGAGACGCTACGAGCAGTACTTC
CASRPSGPSGRRYEQYF
>TRBD2|TRBV4-2|NA|TRBJ2-1
TGTGCCAGCAGCCAAGGGGACCCGGGAGGTTACAATGAGCAGTTCTTC
CASSQGDPGGYNEQFF
>NA|TRBV28|once|TRBJ2-7
TGTGCCAGCAGCCCACCGGGACGGCTATCCTACGAGCAGTACTTC
CASSPPGRLSYEQYF
>TRBD2|TRBV28|NA|TRBJ2-1
TGTGCCAGCAGCCGTATAGCGGGAGGGCCCGCCTACAATGAGCAGTTCTTC
CASSRIAGGPAYNEQFF
>TRBD2|TRBV14|NA|TRBJ2-3
TGTGCCAGCAGCCCACTAATCGAGCTCGGGAGGGCCTTGACAGATACGCAGTATTTT
CASSPLIELGRALTDTQYF